These T cell receptor beta chains were read from a single sample in a study of shared clonotypes between healthy human individuals. Assay used: immunoSEQ multiplex PCR; TCRdb lists only in-frame clones, some missing. The sample contains a few million clones, roughly 92% of which appear only once. Source material: naive CD4+ T cells sorted from blood. The receptors here all came from a young man in good health. Each CDR3 is given with its conserved first and last residue. A D gene is named only where the DNA matches it firmly.

j_call | d_call | v_call | cdr3_nt | cdr3_aa
TRBJ2-3 | - | TRBV10-3 | TGTGCCACCTCAATAAGAGACACAGATACGCAGTATTTT | CATSIRDTDTQYF
TRBJ2-2 | - | TRBV7-9 | TGTGCCAGCAGCTTACAGGGGGGGAACACCGGGGAGCTGTTTTTT | CASSLQGGNTGELFF
TRBJ2-2 | - | TRBV6-6 | TGTGCCAGCACCTCGCTCGGGGGGGAGCTGTTTTTT | CASTSLGGELFF
TRBJ1-1 | - | TRBV9 | TGTGCCAGCAGCGTAGCCCCCTCGACGGACAACCAAGCTTTCTTT | CASSVAPSTDNQAFF
TRBJ1-5 | TRBD1 | TRBV6-6 | TGTGCCAGCAGTCACCCCACAGGGGTCCCGCCCCAGCATTTT | CASSHPTGVPPQHF
TRBJ2-3 | TRBD2 | TRBV18 | TGTGCCAGCTCTCGCGGACTAGCGGGGGGGAATACAGATACGCAGTATTTT | CASSRGLAGGNTDTQYF
TRBJ2-7 | TRBD1 | TRBV6-5 | TGTGCCAGCAGTCCCCAGACAGGGCACTCCTACGAGCAGTACTTC | CASSPQTGHSYEQYF
TRBJ2-2 | TRBD2 | TRBV6-5 | TGTGCCAGCAGTTGGGGACTAGGGAACACCGGGGAGCTGTTTTTT | CASSWGLGNTGELFF
TRBJ1-1 | - | TRBV7-9 | TGTGCCAGCAGCTTATACACAGGGAGCACTGAAGCTTTCTTT | CASSLYTGSTEAFF
TRBJ1-1 | - | TRBV9 | TGTGCCAGCAGCGTAGCCGGATCCGCAGGTGAGAACACTGAAGCTTTCTTT | CASSVAGSAGENTEAFF